This TCR beta chain was recovered during a study of blood T cells in healthy people across ages (dated by TCRdb to the mid-2010s). Some background on the complete study: Template switching captured roughly one uniquely barcoded TCR beta cDNA molecule per two T cells in model experiments. The study measured age-related changes in TCR beta repertoire diversity using deep sequencing normalized with unique cDNA molecular identifiers. Donors were grouped into four age groups: young (average approximately 16 years), middle-aged (39), aged (around 62) and long-lived (approximately 81). To avoid experimental bias, donors of different ages were distributed randomly across sequencing lanes. The study analyzed two additional independent replicas of 1 million unique cDNA reads from the same blood draw for two donors, one aged 18 to 29 and one aged 80 or older. What the work shows at the level of the full study, not this receptor alone: Conclusive comparison of naive and antigen-experienced compartments was prevented by the profiling of bulk unsorted PBMCs. As age increased, observed TCR beta diversity per million T cells dropped in a roughly linear way, and a significant reduction was already evident by age 40. Total diversity estimates from one million sequenced T cells were considered lower bounds and underestimates. Observed TCR beta diversity correlated strongly with the percentage of naive T cells measured by flow cytometry. Donor CMV infection status was unknown, potentially confounding age-related changes in expanded clonotypes. Compared with the aged group, the long-lived group had more naive CD4+ T cells, fewer expanded clones and increased TCR diversity, suggesting age selection.

The library was produced with 5' RACE. TCRdb lists the instrument as Illumina HiSeq 2500. The second PCR ran for roughly 7 to 11 cycles and used a J-beta primer mix along with a sample-barcoded 5' primer. Each TCR beta cDNA molecule received a unique molecular identifier from a template-switch 5' adaptor carrying 12 random nucleotides. Each sample yielded at least 2.5 million CDR3-containing paired-end reads. The Mint cDNA synthesis kit, primed by a TRBC-specific oligonucleotide, was used to synthesize first-strand cDNA from all RNA. All cDNA was treated with uracil-DNA glycosylase and then went through a first 18-cycle PCR with the universal primers M1SS and BC2_uni_R. From the authors' description of their analysis: For normalization, 1 million high-quality reads, each with a distinct molecular identifier, were randomly selected from each sample. Reads sharing molecular identifiers were discarded rather than binned into consensus sequences. CDR3 identification, clonotype clustering and error correction used MiTCR with a Q25 quality threshold and the strictest error-elimination algorithm. Lower-bound total TCR beta diversity was estimated with a nonparametric unseen species model using Euler transformation. TCRdb reanalyzed the raw reads on its own, using fastp at Q25 for trimming and MiXCR for clone calling, and kept in-frame beta chains. Rows with a matching CDR3 protein are joined into one entry that keeps the most common DNA and genes. TCRdb's processing, not the study's, gives the V and J calls here. A total of hundreds of thousands of distinct CDR3 sequences appear in this sample, approximately 52% of them only once. The top ten constitute about 13% of the sample.

The donors were around 39 Caucasian individuals from Russia, aged roughly 6 to 100 years, who were systemically healthy. Each donor gave 9.5 to 10 milliliters of peripheral blood, drawn into EDTA-treated Vacutainer tubes. PBMCs were isolated by Ficoll-Paque density-gradient centrifugation, with at least 7 million obtained per sample. Trizol reagent was used to extract total RNA from PBMCs, with at least 6 micrograms per sample. For every donor, an aliquot of PBMCs went through flow cytometry to measure the percentages of naive CD45RAhigh/CD27high T cells. The cysteine opens and the phenylalanine closes a CDR3 of 15 amino acids. Left in the record is the CDR3 DNA by itself, 45 bases read in frame from the first base. V is cut back by 1 base and J by 7 bases, with 3 bases in the junction unmatched. On this clonotype itself: Its antigen target is currently unknown. No base qualities exist here, and no much larger clone lies one base off it.

The rearrangement combines TRBV12-3 or TRBV12-4 with TRBJ1-4, and TRBD1 matches 10 of the central bases. This clonotype was sampled from a woman of 80 years or more in good health. The sample taken for sequencing was blood. In nucleotide form, the sequence is TGTGCCAGCAGTTTAGATGACAGGGGGCCTGAAAAACTGTTTTTT. Translated, it gives CASSLDDRGPEKLFF.